This T cell receptor (beta chain) emerged from a study of cytomegalovirus exposure and HLA in healthy donors (dated by TCRdb to 2016 to 2017). Background for the entire study: According to an earlier analysis of 550 to 700 of the donors, 150 million to 200 million T cells yielded 100 million or so unique TCR beta sequences and about 280 Gb of sequence data. Donor age, sex, ethnicity and CMV serostatus were collected together with the repertoire data. The later analysis used no new phenotypic data to find candidate immune exposures, relying instead on TCR beta sequences and their occurrence across donors. To decide whether each TCR beta V gene segment behaved as functional or pseudogenic, an earlier analysis of approximately 600 of the donors relied on high-throughput TCR beta sequencing. Approximately 310 gigabases of sequencing data and around 80 million unique TCR sequences made up an early release that covered 640 HLA-typed donors. On average, 235,054 unique TCR beta nucleotide sequences were sequenced per donor among 398 genotyped donors of the cohort, with roughly 18% of those sequences being non-productive. Class I and class II HLA loci were covered by the typing at four-digit resolution. To predict cytomegalovirus infection status, the study brought together high-throughput TCR immunosequencing, statistical association of individual TCRs with disease status, and machine learning. The study aimed to test whether signatures of past pathogen exposure could be identified by cataloging public T cell receptors. Genome-wide SNP genotypes for about 65% of the 666 donors were used in a later genetic analysis, which treated that subset as a discovery cohort. All discovery cohort repertoires had been generated using a single sequencing platform. Along with the roughly 700-subject first cohort, a separate validation cohort of over 90 different subjects was used. A few DR-DQ haplotypes were treated as single units for association and clustering because of strong linkage in the cohort. In a later analysis, previously published TCR beta repertoires from about 670 donors were re-analyzed and high-resolution HLA genotyping was added so that TCR occurrence patterns could be studied. Of the roughly 410 genotyped donors, 75% to 85% were placed in the genetic ancestry cluster associated with self-reported Caucasian donors. The study profiled the T cell repertoires of 500 to 800 subjects by immunosequencing and related them to cytomegalovirus serostatus. The number of typed donors differed by locus: roughly 629-640 for A, B, C, DRB1 and DQB1; 522 for DQA1; 600 to 610 for DPA1; and some 430 for DPB1. Beyond this particular receptor, the publication reports: A further reported finding was that TCR beta sequences accurately predicted the HLA-A and HLA-B alleles for most subjects in the first cohort. In a later analysis, most CMV-associated TCR beta chains were found to appear HLA-restricted, with HLA associations seemingly driven largely by CMV exposure. In a later analysis, HLA-associated TCR beta chains were found to be more clonally expanded and to have lower generation probabilities than equally common non-associated chains. V-gene and J-gene trimming of TCR beta chains was associated with a missense DCLRE1C variant in a later genetic analysis, and the association was replicated in an independent cohort. CMV serostatus was the only immune exposure information available for the cohort. When HLA alleles, especially DR and DQ, strongly co-occurred, attributing TCR associations to individual alleles was difficult. In a later analysis, several top co-occurrence clusters were reported to appear linked to parvovirus B19, influenza, CMV and Epstein-Barr virus. Because HLA typing was missing for some donors at each locus, association tests included only the typed subset. The sequencing pipeline was judged likely to have produced a cluster of highly shared sequence variants as a technical artifact. Across donors, most TCR sequences were observed very rarely, whereas some public TCRs were present in many individuals. According to a later analysis, TCR association rates differed among HLA loci, with DRB1 alleles showing the most associated TCRs and HLA-C alleles showing the fewest. In a later analysis, 16,951 TCR beta sequences were associated with specific HLA alleles at a false discovery rate of 0.05. In a later genetic analysis, fewer N-insertions in productive TCRs were reported among donors in an Asian-associated ancestry cluster than the 666-donor mean. Three of the identified cytomegalovirus-associated TCR beta chains were confirmed in vitro to be specific for cytomegalovirus antigens. According to the authors, the approach could potentially be generalized to other disease states and immunological phenotypes. The earlier analysis of 450 to 700 of the donors excluded approximately 17 rarely observed V segments, including chromosome 9 orphons, because counts were too low. The cohort was sequenced for TCR beta chains only, and without alpha or paired-chain data the features that could be detected were limited. In an earlier analysis of about 600 of the donors, most TCR beta V segments appeared in productive rearrangements about 87% or about 30% of the time, broadly matching IMGT annotations. Presence/absence analyses assumed roughly uniform sequencing depth across donors, an assumption that may not hold. In both the original and validation cohorts, the classifier was reported to diagnose cytomegalovirus status with high specificity and sensitivity. The study listed 164 TCR beta chains as associated with cytomegalovirus. Linkage disequilibrium might explain the correlated functional status among segregating V segments, but an unknown experimental factor could not be excluded.

This clone appeared a single time. Its antigen is currently not known. Base qualities are not recorded, but no much larger clone differs from it by a single base. The cohort was made up of 500 to 850 healthy bone marrow donors. At the time of sampling, every cohort member was nominally healthy, though immune exposures that went unrecorded were likely present. The donor tested CMV seronegative, placing the donor among the roughly 340 seronegative members of the cohort. A peripheral blood sample was provided by each donor, and peripheral blood mononuclear cells were used for TCR beta sequencing. The Qiagen DNeasy Blood Extraction Kit was used to extract genomic DNA from the blood cell samples. The method behind the library was the immunoSEQ multiplex PCR assay. The multiplex PCR relied on a mix of 60 forward primers for TCR Vbeta segments and 13 reverse primers for TCR Jbeta segments. A multiplex PCR assay on genomic DNA amplified the CDR3 region of rearranged TCR beta genes. The Illumina HiSeq System was used to sequence the amplified TCR beta libraries as 87-base-pair reads. Per the original workflow: Across the roughly 600 repertoires, a later analysis counted tens of millions of unique TCR beta chains, roughly 11 million of which were shared by at least two donors. To remove PCR and sequencing errors, raw reads were error-corrected and collapsed into unique sequences using a nearest-neighbor algorithm that merged closely related sequences. To assign V, D and J gene segments, CDR3 sequences were aligned to IMGT reference sequences. For a sequence to be retained, at least a six-nucleotide match to both a V gene segment and a J gene segment was required. A rearrangement was called productive if the CDR3 had no stop codons and remained in frame with V and J, and every other rearrangement was called non-productive. Following IMGT convention, CDR3 was defined as the stretch from the second conserved V-encoded cysteine up to the conserved J-encoded phenylalanine. The earlier analysis of about 590 of the donors excluded sequences that lacked an unambiguous match to a single V gene segment. In an earlier analysis of 587 of the donors, V segments were called functional above 56.7% productive rearrangements and were called segregating when the between-donor standard deviation exceeded 5%. A statistical classification framework was built to diagnose cytomegalovirus status from the catalog of TCR beta chain sequences. In a later analysis, V and J genes were assigned by comparing TCR nucleotide sequences against IMGT/GENE-DB human TR gene sequences. A later analysis assigned CDR3 sequences and most-parsimonious VDJ recombination scenarios with the TCRdist pipeline. In a later analysis, each TCR beta chain was defined by its CDR3 amino acid sequence together with its V-gene family, and reads lacking a unique V-gene family were excluded. A later analysis removed 550 to 700 highly shared, low-generation-probability nucleotide sequences to deal with suspected cross-contamination and a sequencing artifact. For each public chain, a later analysis derived a clonal expansion index from normalized ranks of inferred template counts within each repertoire. In a later analysis, generation probabilities were computed using a VDJ recombination model fitted to out-of-frame rearrangements, and the results were checked against IGoR. Hypergeometric tests were used in a later analysis to score TCR-TCR, TCR-HLA and TCR-CMV co-occurrence, with a repertoire-size bias correction applied to the TCR pairs. To estimate false discovery rates, a later analysis permuted the HLA or CMV assignments 20 times. In a later analysis, co-occurring TCRs were grouped with DBSCAN, and TCRdist sequence similarity was added when clustering was performed within HLA-allele-positive subsets. Repertoires with fewer than 30,000 or more than 120,000 public chains, plus five repertoires with anomalous nucleotide sharing, were excluded from co-occurrence clustering. TCRdb holds this immuneACCESS table with in-frame rearrangements only. Some clones are missing; in checked studies, unresolved V genes explain under half, and the rest has no known cause. V, J and clone size are taken as reported in that table, and D and trimming were inferred from the DNA itself. For this sample there are about 100,000 clones; roughly 82% appear just once. The top ten clones comprise 4.2% of the sample.

The receptor was derived from a male donor in good health and CMV-seronegative. The sample comprised PBMCs.

CDR3 reads: CASSQGVLVGTDTQYF. The DNA sequence is TGTGCCAGCAGCCAAGGGGTTCTAGTAGGCACAGATACGCAGTATTTT. The sequence joins TRBV14 to TRBJ2-3; the D gene assignment is ambiguous. According to the germline V gene, CDR1 reads SGHDN and CDR2 reads FVKESK. V is pared back by 1 base and J by 1 base, with 12 bases lying between the germline termini. Inclusive of the bounding cysteine and phenylalanine, the CDR3 is 16 residues long. The only DNA kept is the CDR3, 48 bases in frame from the first base. Beyond the CDR3, the reference TRBV14 and TRBJ2-3 genes provide the residues; the full variable domain reads: EAGVTQFPSHSVIEKGQTVTLRCDPISGHDNLYWYRRVMGKEIKFLLHFVKESKQDESGMPNNRFLAERTGGTYSTLKVQPAELEDSGVYFCASSQGVLVGTDTQYFGPGTRLTVL.